The 5 T cell receptor beta chains listed next were all sequenced from one sample in a study of CD8 T cells in Susac syndrome. A quantity of roughly 0.5 to 1 ug RNA underwent reverse transcription using random hexamers. TCRdb reprocessed the immunoSEQ multiplex PCR reads via MiXCR and lists one record per CDR3 protein. Of roughly 100,000 distinct CDR3 sequences in the sample, approximately 93% are singletons; the top ten hold over 0.35%. Source material: CD8+ T cells from PBMCs. These receptors all come from a human donor with Susac syndrome.

V usage is TRBV5-4 and J usage is TRBJ2-7; D is possibly TRBD2 (6 bases). Deletions cut 3 bases from V and 2 bases from J, with 12 bases between. The CDR3 sequence is 14 residues long. From germline, CDR1 is SGHNT and CDR2 YYREEE (reference sequence). This CDR3 reads CASSSVGGTYEQYF. DNA for the CDR3: TGTGCCAGCAGCTCCGTGGGGGGAACCTACGAGCAGTACTTC. The full variable domain, in which reference TRBV5-4 and TRBJ2-7 provide the parts outside the CDR3, is ETGVTQSPTHLIKTRGQQVTLRCSSQSGHNTVSWYQQALGQGPQFIFQYYREEENGRGNFPPRFSGLQFPNYSSELNVNALELDDSALYLCASSSVGGTYEQYFGPGTRLTVT.

This sequence joins TRBV4-1 and TRBJ1-4, with D possibly matching TRBD1 (6 bases). V lost 0 bases to trimming and J lost 6 bases, with 8 bases between them. Germline lookup yields CDR1 MGHRA and CDR2 YSYEKL. The CDR3 runs 14 residues. The CDR3 DNA follows: TGCGCCAGCAGCCAAGATCCAGGGGATGAAAAACTGTTTTTT. This codes for CASSQDPGDEKLFF.

The chain joins TRBV20-1 to TRBJ1-1; 8 bases map to TRBD1. The CDR3 length is 16 residues. CDR1 DFQATT and CDR2 SNEGSKA come from the germline V gene (reference sequence). Losses at the gene ends were 8 bases for V and 2 bases for J; bases not matched to a gene: 16. DNA of the CDR3: TGCAGTTCTCTTTTCTTGTTGACAGGGGCTAACACTGAAGCTTTCTTT. It encodes CSSLFLLTGANTEAFF.

The J gene is TRBJ1-1, the V gene TRBV6-6; no reliable D call. The germline V gene encodes CDR1 MNHNY and CDR2 SVGAGI (reference sequence). V lost 0 bases and J lost 5, with 13 bases in between. This CDR3 is built from 15 residues. In DNA, the CDR3 is TGTGCCAGCAGTTACTCGACCCGGGGAGGGACTGAAGCTTTCTTT. Translation: CASSYSTRGGTEAFF.

V is TRBV27 and J is TRBJ1-2; no clear D gene. The CDR3 runs to 11 residues. The V end was cut by 8 bases, the J end by 5 bases, with 9 bases between. CDR1 and CDR2 (germline): MNHEY, SMNVEV (reference sequence). The CDR3 loop reads CASWNDYGYTF. In nucleotides, the CDR3 is TGTGCCAGCTGGAATGATTATGGCTACACCTTC.